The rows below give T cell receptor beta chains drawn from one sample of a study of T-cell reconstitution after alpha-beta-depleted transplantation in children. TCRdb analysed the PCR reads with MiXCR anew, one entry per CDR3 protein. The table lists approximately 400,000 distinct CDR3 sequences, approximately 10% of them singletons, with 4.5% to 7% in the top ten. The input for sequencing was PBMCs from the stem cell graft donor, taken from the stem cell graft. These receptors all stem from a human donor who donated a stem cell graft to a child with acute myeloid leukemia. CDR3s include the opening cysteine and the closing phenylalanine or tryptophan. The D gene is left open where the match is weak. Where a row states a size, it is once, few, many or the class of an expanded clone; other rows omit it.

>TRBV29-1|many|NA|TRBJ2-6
CSADETGANVLTF
TGCAGCGCTGACGAAACTGGGGCCAACGTCCTGACTTTC
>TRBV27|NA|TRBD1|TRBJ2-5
CASSRSGTGDRETQYF
TGTGCCAGCAGCCGTTCCGGGACAGGGGATCGAGAGACCCAGTACTTC
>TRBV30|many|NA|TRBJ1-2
CAWTPPPGVRGYTF
TGTGCCTGGACCCCACCCCCAGGGGTACGGGGCTACACCTTC
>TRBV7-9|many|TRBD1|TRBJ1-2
CASSPGRQGETF
TGTGCCAGCAGCCCAGGGCGACAGGGTGAAACCTTC
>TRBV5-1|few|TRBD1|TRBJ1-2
CASSPGTDRGYTF
TGCGCCAGCAGCCCTGGGACAGATAGGGGCTACACCTTC
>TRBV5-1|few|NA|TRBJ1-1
CASSLGLGGGEAFF
TGCGCCAGCAGCCTAGGACTGGGAGGGGGTGAAGCTTTCTTT
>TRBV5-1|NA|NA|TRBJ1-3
CASSLDWARGRDGNTIYF
TGCGCCAGCAGCTTGGACTGGGCCCGAGGGCGAGATGGAAACACCATATATTTT
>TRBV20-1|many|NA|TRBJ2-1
CSARVLGGRQYNEQFF
TGCAGTGCTAGGGTTCTGGGGGGGCGCCAATACAATGAGCAGTTCTTC
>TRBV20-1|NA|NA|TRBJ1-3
CSAKGLGNTIYF
TGCAGTGCTAAAGGGTTGGGAAACACCATATATTTT
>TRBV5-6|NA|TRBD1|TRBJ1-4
CASRTQGEGEKLFF
TGTGCCAGCAGGACACAGGGGGAAGGTGAAAAACTGTTTTTT
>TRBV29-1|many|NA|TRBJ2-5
CSVEDPGAQYF
TGCAGCGTTGAAGATCCTGGAGCCCAGTACTTC
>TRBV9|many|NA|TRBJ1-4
CASSATGTLNEKLFF
TGTGCCAGCAGCGCGACCGGGACACTGAATGAAAAACTGTTTTTT
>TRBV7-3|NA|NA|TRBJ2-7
CASSQGPPELSYEQYF
TGTGCCAGCAGCCAGGGACCCCCGGAACTGTCCTACGAGCAGTACTTC
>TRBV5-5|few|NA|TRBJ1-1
CASSLARMENTEAFF
TGTGCCAGCAGCTTGGCCAGGATGGAGAACACTGAAGCTTTCTTT
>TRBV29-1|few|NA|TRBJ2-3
CSVEVPGGGADTQYF
TGCAGCGTTGAAGTACCGGGGGGCGGTGCAGATACGCAGTATTTT
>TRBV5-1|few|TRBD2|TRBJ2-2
CASSLVAGTTGELFF
TGCGCCAGCAGCTTGGTAGCGGGGACCACCGGGGAGCTGTTTTTT
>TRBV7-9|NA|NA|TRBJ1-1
CASSSPPAGNEAFF
TGTGCCAGCAGCTCCCCACCCGCCGGGAATGAAGCTTTCTTT
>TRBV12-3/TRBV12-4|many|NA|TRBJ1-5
CASSHNSNQPQHF
TGTGCCAGCAGTCACAATAGCAATCAGCCCCAGCATTTT
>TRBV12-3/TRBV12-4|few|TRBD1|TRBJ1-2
CASSFEDRGKSYGYTF
TGTGCCAGCAGTTTCGAGGACAGGGGGAAGAGCTATGGCTACACCTTC
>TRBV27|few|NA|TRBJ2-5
CASSYSPGLRETQYF
TGTGCCAGCAGTTATTCCCCCGGGTTACGGGAGACCCAGTACTTC
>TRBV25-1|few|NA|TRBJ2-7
CASSEGAGGVYEQYF
TGTGCCAGCAGTGAAGGGGCAGGGGGGGTCTACGAGCAGTACTTC
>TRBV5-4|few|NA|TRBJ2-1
CASSLVADGEQFF
TGTGCCAGCAGCTTAGTTGCGGATGGTGAGCAGTTCTTC
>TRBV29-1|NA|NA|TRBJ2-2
CSVNGQNTGELFF
TGCAGCGTGAATGGACAGAACACCGGGGAGCTGTTTTTT
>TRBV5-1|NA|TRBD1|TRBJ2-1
CASSAYRDRTYNEQFF
TGCGCCAGCAGCGCCTACCGGGACAGGACCTACAATGAGCAGTTCTTC
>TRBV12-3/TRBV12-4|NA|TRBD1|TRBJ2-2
CASSLTGVAGELFF
TGTGCCAGCAGTCTAACAGGGGTTGCCGGGGAGCTGTTTTTT
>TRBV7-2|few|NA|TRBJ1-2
CASSLTTGILDSNGYTF
TGTGCCAGCAGCTTAACAACAGGGATTTTAGACTCCAATGGCTACACCTTC
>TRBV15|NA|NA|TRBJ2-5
CATSRAATEETQYF
TGTGCCACCAGCAGAGCGGCAACAGAAGAGACCCAGTACTTC
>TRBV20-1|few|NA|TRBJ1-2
CSAFSGVSYTF
TGCAGTGCTTTCTCAGGGGTTTCCTACACCTTC
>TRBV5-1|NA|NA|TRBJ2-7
CASSLAPATYEQYF
TGCGCCAGCAGCTTGGCCCCGGCGACCTACGAGCAGTACTTC
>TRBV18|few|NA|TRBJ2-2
CASSPGVLALGTGELFF
TGTGCCAGCTCACCGGGCGTACTAGCCCTGGGCACCGGGGAGCTGTTTTTT
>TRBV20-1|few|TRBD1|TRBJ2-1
CSARDIGQGSYNEQFF
TGCAGTGCTAGAGATATTGGACAGGGCTCCTACAATGAGCAGTTCTTC
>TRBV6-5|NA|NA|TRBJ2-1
CASSPSGALYNEQFF
TGTGCCAGCAGTCCCTCGGGGGCCTTATACAATGAGCAGTTCTTC
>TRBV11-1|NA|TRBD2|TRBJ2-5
CASSPGTSGETKLPLAQYF
TGTGCCAGCAGCCCCGGGACTAGCGGGGAGACTAAGCTCCCCCTTGCCCAGTACTTC
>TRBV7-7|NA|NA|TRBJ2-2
CASSVDGSVRELFF
TGTGCTAGCAGTGTTGACGGGAGCGTCAGGGAGCTGTTTTTT
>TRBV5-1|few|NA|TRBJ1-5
CASSLAGAYNQPQHF
TGCGCCAGCAGCCTGGCAGGAGCATACAATCAGCCCCAGCATTTT
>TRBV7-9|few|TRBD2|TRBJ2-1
CASRSGTSGDYNEQFF
TGTGCCAGCAGGTCCGGGACTAGCGGTGACTACAATGAGCAGTTCTTC
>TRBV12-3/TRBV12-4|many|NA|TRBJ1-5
CASSLSVSYQPQHF
TGTGCCAGCAGTTTAAGCGTCAGCTATCAGCCCCAGCATTTT
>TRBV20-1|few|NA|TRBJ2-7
CSASGPTREQYF
TGCAGTGCGAGTGGTCCGACTAGAGAGCAGTACTTC
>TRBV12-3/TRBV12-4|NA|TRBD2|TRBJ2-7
CASNRDYDNEQYF
TGTGCCAGCAACCGGGACTACGACAACGAGCAGTACTTC
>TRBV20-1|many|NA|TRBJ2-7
CSARGQDQRGQYF
TGCAGTGCTAGAGGCCAGGACCAAAGGGGGCAGTACTTC
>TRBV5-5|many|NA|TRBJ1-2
CASTTGPYGYTF
TGTGCCAGCACCACAGGGCCCTATGGCTACACCTTC
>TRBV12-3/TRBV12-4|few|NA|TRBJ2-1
CASRHTNYNEQFF
TGTGCCAGCAGACACACTAATTACAATGAGCAGTTCTTC
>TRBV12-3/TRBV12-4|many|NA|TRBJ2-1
CASSSDVSSYNEQFF
TGTGCCAGCAGTTCGGACGTAAGCTCCTACAATGAGCAGTTCTTC
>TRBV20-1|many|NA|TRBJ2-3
CSARDLSTDTQYF
TGCAGTGCTAGAGATCTGAGCACAGATACGCAGTATTTT
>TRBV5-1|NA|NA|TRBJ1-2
CASSLGVANYGYTF
TGCGCCAGCAGCTTGGGTGTGGCAAACTATGGCTACACCTTC
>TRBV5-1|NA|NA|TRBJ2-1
CASSLDDRRLYNEQFF
TGCGCCAGCAGCTTGGACGACCGGCGGCTGTACAATGAGCAGTTCTTC